The following is a TCR beta chain sequence with its context. Its matching antigen is unknown. The germline V gene has CDR1 LNHDA and CDR2 SQIVND (reference sequence). This CDR3 comprises 18 residues. Trimming at V came to 4 bases and at J to 1 base, leaving 7 bases not matched to a gene. This sample stems from a study of cytomegalovirus exposure and HLA in healthy donors. Study details: Assignment to the Caucasian-associated ancestry cluster applied to 81% of the approximately 420 genotyped donors. Study conclusions and caveats: In an earlier analysis, productive rearrangement rates for most beta V segments clustered near 87% or 30%.

Use of 60 Vbeta and 13 Jbeta primers characterized the PCR. Sequencing used immunoSEQ multiplex PCR; TCRdb keeps in-frame clones, though not all of them. The sample carries about 180,000 clones, over 75% recorded once. Donors likely had unrecorded immune exposures despite being nominally healthy when sampled. The TCR comes from a woman in her 50s in good health and CMV-seronegative. The genes are TRBV19 and TRBJ2-2; 12 nucleotides line up with TRBD2. The sequenced material came from PBMCs. The CDR3 loop is CASSRQPTSGRNTGELFF. The CDR3 DNA follows: TGTGCCAGTAGTAGACAACCGACTAGCGGGAGGAACACCGGGGAGCTGTTTTTT.